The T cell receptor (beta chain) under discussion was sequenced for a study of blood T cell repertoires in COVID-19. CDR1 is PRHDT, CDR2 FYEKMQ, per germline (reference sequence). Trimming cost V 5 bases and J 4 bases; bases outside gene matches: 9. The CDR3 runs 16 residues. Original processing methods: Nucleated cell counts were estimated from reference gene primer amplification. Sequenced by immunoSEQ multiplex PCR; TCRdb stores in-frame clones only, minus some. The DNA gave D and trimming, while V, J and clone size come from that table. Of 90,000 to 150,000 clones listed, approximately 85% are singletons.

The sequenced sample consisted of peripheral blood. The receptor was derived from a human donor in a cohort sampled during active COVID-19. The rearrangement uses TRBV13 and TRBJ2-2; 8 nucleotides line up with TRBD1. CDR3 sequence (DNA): TGTGCCAGCAGCCCGGCCAGGGGGCGCGGCACCGGGGAGCTGTTTTTT. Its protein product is CASSPARGRGTGELFF.